The 20 T cell receptor beta chains given below trace back to one sample, sequenced in a study of Graves' ophthalmopathy and Graves' hyperthyroidism. From RNA, the CDR3 regions of TCR beta chains were amplified and sequenced. HTBI primers were employed in first-round RT-PCR, then a second-round multiplex PCR followed. A single record per CDR3 protein comes from TCRdb applying MiXCR to the multiplex PCR reads. The table has around 400,000 distinct CDR3 sequences, around 17% seen once; the top ten hold roughly 1.5%. The sequenced sample consisted of peripheral blood. These receptors were obtained from a young woman with Graves' ophthalmopathy.

This clonotype was observed many times. V gene TRBV12-3 or TRBV12-4 combines with J gene TRBJ2-7; 7 bases map to TRBD1. The CDR3 is made up of 15 amino acids. V was pared by 5 bases and J by 3 bases, with 10 bases of the junction left unmatched. CDR3: CASSPFGTANYEQYF. CDR3 in DNA: TGTGCCAGCAGTCCCTTTGGGACAGCCAACTACGAGCAGTACTTC.

This clonotype was observed at least ten times. V usage is TRBV7-2 and J usage is TRBJ2-5; TRBD2 agrees at 7 bases. V gave up 3 bases and J gave up 1 base; unmatched junction bases: 2. CDR3 length: 14 residues. CDR1 and CDR2 from the germline V gene are SGHTA and FQGNSA. CDR3 DNA sequence: TGTGCCAGCAGCTTTCGGACTAGCCAAGAGACCCAGTACTTC. Translating gives CASSFRTSQETQYF. Using reference TRBV7-2 and TRBJ2-5 for the parts outside the CDR3, the full variable domain is GAGVSQSPSNKVTEKGKDVELRCDPISGHTALYWYRQSLGQGLEFLIYFQGNSAPDKSGLPSDRFSAERTGGSVSTLTIQRTQQEDSAVYLCASSFRTSQETQYFGPGTRLLVL.

This clonotype was found many times. The CDR3 region is CASKRDRVLKNTEAFF. CDR3 nucleotide sequence: TGTGCCAGTAAACGGGACAGGGTCTTGAAGAACACTGAAGCTTTCTTT. The rearrangement links TRBV2 to TRBJ1-1, with 9 bases matching TRBD1. Germline V gene sequence: CDR1 SNHLY, CDR2 FYNNEI. Trimming cost V 9 bases and J 1 base; bases outside gene matches: 12. This CDR3 comprises 16 residues.

This clonotype was seen ten or more times. V usage is TRBV9 and J usage is TRBJ2-3, with 12 bases that match TRBD2. With 0 bases clipped from V and 5 bases from J, the junction kept 7 bases outside the gene matches. The germline V gene encodes CDR1 SGDLS and CDR2 YYNGEE. This CDR3 comprises 17 residues. The CDR3 is CASSVALAGGPGDTQYF. In DNA form, the CDR3 reads TGTGCCAGCAGCGTAGCCCTAGCGGGAGGGCCAGGAGATACGCAGTATTTT.

This clonotype was seen many times. V usage is TRBV12-3 or TRBV12-4 and J usage is TRBJ1-3; unclear D gene. The CDR3 runs 14 residues. V lost 3 bases to trimming and J lost 0 bases, with 6 bases between them. DNA of the CDR3: TGTGCCAGCAGTTTTAAAACCTCTGGAAACACCATATATTTT. It encodes CASSFKTSGNTIYF.

Only a few counts were recorded for this clonotype. The chain recombines TRBV28 with TRBJ2-5, with D possibly called TRBD1 or TRBD2 (5 bases each). Trimming pared 3 bases from V and 3 bases from J, leaving 14 bases between. This CDR3 comprises 15 residues. CDR1 is MDHEN, CDR2 SYDVKM, per germline. CDR3 sequence: CASSFPGAGEETQYF. The CDR3 coding sequence is TGTGCCAGCAGTTTCCCCGGGGCAGGAGAAGAGACCCAGTACTTC.

Ten or more counts support this clonotype. The V and J genes are TRBV6-5 and TRBJ2-5; D is perhaps TRBD1 (5 bases). Germline CDR1 MNHEY, CDR2 SVGAGI. The V end lost 0 bases, the J end lost 2 bases, and 10 bases lay between the germline ends. There are 15 residues in the CDR3. CDR3 DNA: TGTGCCAGCAGTTACTCTTCAGGGCGGCAAGAGACCCAGTACTTC. Residues: CASSYSSGRQETQYF.

This clonotype was found many times. This sequence joins TRBV7-6 and TRBJ1-6, with D perhaps TRBD1 (6 bases). V was pared by 1 base and J by 4 bases, with 11 bases between. The CDR3 totals 16 residues. The V gene's germline CDR1 is SGHVS and CDR2 FNYEAQ. The CDR3 reads CASSLGIQGYNSPLHF. CDR3 coding DNA: TGTGCCAGCAGCTTAGGTATCCAGGGGTATAATTCACCCCTCCACTTT.

This chain joins TRBV27 and TRBJ1-2, with 9 bases matching TRBD1. This CDR3 is 16 amino acids long. J lost 2 bases, V lost 5 bases, and 9 bases had no gene match. Germline CDR1 and CDR2: MNHEY and SMNVEV (reference sequence). The CDR3 DNA is TGTGCCAGCAGTGCTACCGGGACAGGGAACAACTATGGCTACACCTTC. The encoded protein is CASSATGTGNNYGYTF.

This clonotype was observed at least ten times. This chain links TRBV5-1 with TRBJ1-5, with TRBD1 matching 9 bases. J lost 6 bases, V lost 0 bases, and 4 bases had no gene match. This CDR3 has 15 residues. Germline V lookup: CDR1 SGHRS, CDR2 YFSETQ. The CDR3 is CASSLDRGLGQPQHF. DNA of the CDR3: TGCGCCAGCAGCTTGGACAGGGGGCTTGGTCAGCCCCAGCATTTT.

The chain combines TRBV7-2 with TRBJ1-3, with no clear D. CDR1 SGHTA and CDR2 FQGNSA come from the germline V gene. The CDR3 extends over 14 amino acids. The ends were cut back, 0 bases at V and 3 bases at J, with 6 bases in the middle. The CDR3 sequence is CASSLATLGNTIYF. The CDR3 DNA follows: TGTGCCAGCAGCTTAGCGACACTTGGAAACACCATATATTTT. The full variable domain, its missing parts supplied by reference TRBV7-2 and TRBJ1-3, is GAGVSQSPSNKVTEKGKDVELRCDPISGHTALYWYRQSLGQGLEFLIYFQGNSAPDKSGLPSDRFSAERTGGSVSTLTIQRTQQEDSAVYLCASSLATLGNTIYFGEGSWLTVV.

The chain is built from TRBV12-5 and TRBJ2-2; D possibly uses TRBD1 or TRBD2 (5 bases each). This CDR3 comprises 13 residues. The V gene lost 7 bases and the J gene lost 7 bases, with 13 bases spanning the gap. Germline lookup yields CDR1 LGHNT and CDR2 FRNRAP. Here the CDR3 reads CASDSGRVGELFF. The DNA of the CDR3 is TGTGCTAGTGACTCAGGGCGGGTCGGGGAGCTGTTTTTT.

This clonotype showed up many times. This chain uses TRBV7-2 with TRBJ2-5; D unclear. There are 12 residues in the CDR3. V lost 3 bases and J lost 4, with 6 bases in between. Germline V gene data show CDR1 as SGHTA and CDR2 as FQGNSA. The CDR3, as DNA: TGTGCCAGCAGCTTCCCCGGAGAGACCCAGTACTTC. It specifies CASSFPGETQYF.

This clonotype was picked up many times. The chain is built from TRBV6-2 or TRBV6-3 and TRBJ1-1; no clear D. The CDR3 consists of 16 residues. V was pared by 0 bases and J by 1 base, with 12 bases between. Germline loops: CDR1 MNHEY, CDR2 SVGEGT. CDR3 DNA sequence: TGTGCCAGCAGTTACTCTTTGGACGGGAAGAACACTGAAGCTTTCTTT. Its translation is CASSYSLDGKNTEAFF.

This clonotype was found many times. The chain joins TRBV7-2 to TRBJ2-5, with unresolved D. This CDR3 has 14 residues. V gave up 3 bases and J gave up 1 base, with 9 bases separating them. Germline CDR1 reads SGHTA; CDR2 reads FQGNSA. In nucleotides, the CDR3 is TGTGCCAGCAGCTTTACCAGGAGCCAAGAGACCCAGTACTTC. The encoded protein is CASSFTRSQETQYF.

Many counts were recorded for this clonotype. V and J are TRBV12-3 or TRBV12-4 and TRBJ2-7; 11 bases align to TRBD2. CDR3 size: 16 residues. V trimming: 8 bases; J trimming: 5 bases; junction bases outside the gene matches: 14. DNA of the CDR3: TGTGCCAGCCTAAGGGCTAGCGGGGGGCTGGGGAACGAGCAGTACTTC. As protein: CASLRASGGLGNEQYF.

The chain uses TRBV6-1 and TRBJ2-5; 7 bases are a match to TRBD1. Germline-derived CDR1 and CDR2 are MNHNS and SASEGT. V shed 3 bases, J shed 5 bases, and the junction held 6 bases outside the gene matches. The CDR3 consists of 14 residues. The CDR3, as DNA: TGTGCCAGCAGTGACCCACAGGGGCGGGAGACCCAGTACTTC. As protein: CASSDPQGRETQYF.

This clonotype was recorded at least ten times. A read error is possible here, since a much larger clone lies one base away. This chain uses TRBV12-3 or TRBV12-4 with TRBJ1-2, with 8 bases fitting TRBD1. This CDR3 is 15 amino acids long. J was trimmed by 6 bases and V by 6 bases; bases with no gene match: 12. CDR3 amino acids: CASSPRGQASHGYTF. The CDR3 nucleotides read TGTGCCAGCAGCCCGAGGGGACAGGCATCCCATGGCTACACCTTC.

This clonotype was detected only once. The CDR3 sequence is CASSESDRGAPLHF. CDR3 DNA sequence: TGTGCCAGCAGTGAATCGGACAGGGGGGCCCCCCTCCACTTT. The J gene is TRBJ1-6, the V gene TRBV6-1, with 10 bases aligning to TRBD1. V trimming: 2 bases; J trimming: 13 bases; junction bases outside the gene matches: 5. The germline V gene has CDR1 MNHNS and CDR2 SASEGT. The CDR3 is made up of 14 amino acids.

Ten or more counts support this clonotype. This chain connects TRBV6-5 to TRBJ1-2; a weak D match, TRBD1 (5 bases). V was pared by 4 bases and J by 4 bases, with 16 bases between. In germline, CDR1 is MNHEY, CDR2 SVGAGI. The CDR3 consists of 15 residues. This CDR3 reads CASSSPGARAYGYTF. In DNA, the CDR3 is TGTGCCAGCAGTTCCCCAGGTGCCAGGGCCTATGGCTACACCTTC.